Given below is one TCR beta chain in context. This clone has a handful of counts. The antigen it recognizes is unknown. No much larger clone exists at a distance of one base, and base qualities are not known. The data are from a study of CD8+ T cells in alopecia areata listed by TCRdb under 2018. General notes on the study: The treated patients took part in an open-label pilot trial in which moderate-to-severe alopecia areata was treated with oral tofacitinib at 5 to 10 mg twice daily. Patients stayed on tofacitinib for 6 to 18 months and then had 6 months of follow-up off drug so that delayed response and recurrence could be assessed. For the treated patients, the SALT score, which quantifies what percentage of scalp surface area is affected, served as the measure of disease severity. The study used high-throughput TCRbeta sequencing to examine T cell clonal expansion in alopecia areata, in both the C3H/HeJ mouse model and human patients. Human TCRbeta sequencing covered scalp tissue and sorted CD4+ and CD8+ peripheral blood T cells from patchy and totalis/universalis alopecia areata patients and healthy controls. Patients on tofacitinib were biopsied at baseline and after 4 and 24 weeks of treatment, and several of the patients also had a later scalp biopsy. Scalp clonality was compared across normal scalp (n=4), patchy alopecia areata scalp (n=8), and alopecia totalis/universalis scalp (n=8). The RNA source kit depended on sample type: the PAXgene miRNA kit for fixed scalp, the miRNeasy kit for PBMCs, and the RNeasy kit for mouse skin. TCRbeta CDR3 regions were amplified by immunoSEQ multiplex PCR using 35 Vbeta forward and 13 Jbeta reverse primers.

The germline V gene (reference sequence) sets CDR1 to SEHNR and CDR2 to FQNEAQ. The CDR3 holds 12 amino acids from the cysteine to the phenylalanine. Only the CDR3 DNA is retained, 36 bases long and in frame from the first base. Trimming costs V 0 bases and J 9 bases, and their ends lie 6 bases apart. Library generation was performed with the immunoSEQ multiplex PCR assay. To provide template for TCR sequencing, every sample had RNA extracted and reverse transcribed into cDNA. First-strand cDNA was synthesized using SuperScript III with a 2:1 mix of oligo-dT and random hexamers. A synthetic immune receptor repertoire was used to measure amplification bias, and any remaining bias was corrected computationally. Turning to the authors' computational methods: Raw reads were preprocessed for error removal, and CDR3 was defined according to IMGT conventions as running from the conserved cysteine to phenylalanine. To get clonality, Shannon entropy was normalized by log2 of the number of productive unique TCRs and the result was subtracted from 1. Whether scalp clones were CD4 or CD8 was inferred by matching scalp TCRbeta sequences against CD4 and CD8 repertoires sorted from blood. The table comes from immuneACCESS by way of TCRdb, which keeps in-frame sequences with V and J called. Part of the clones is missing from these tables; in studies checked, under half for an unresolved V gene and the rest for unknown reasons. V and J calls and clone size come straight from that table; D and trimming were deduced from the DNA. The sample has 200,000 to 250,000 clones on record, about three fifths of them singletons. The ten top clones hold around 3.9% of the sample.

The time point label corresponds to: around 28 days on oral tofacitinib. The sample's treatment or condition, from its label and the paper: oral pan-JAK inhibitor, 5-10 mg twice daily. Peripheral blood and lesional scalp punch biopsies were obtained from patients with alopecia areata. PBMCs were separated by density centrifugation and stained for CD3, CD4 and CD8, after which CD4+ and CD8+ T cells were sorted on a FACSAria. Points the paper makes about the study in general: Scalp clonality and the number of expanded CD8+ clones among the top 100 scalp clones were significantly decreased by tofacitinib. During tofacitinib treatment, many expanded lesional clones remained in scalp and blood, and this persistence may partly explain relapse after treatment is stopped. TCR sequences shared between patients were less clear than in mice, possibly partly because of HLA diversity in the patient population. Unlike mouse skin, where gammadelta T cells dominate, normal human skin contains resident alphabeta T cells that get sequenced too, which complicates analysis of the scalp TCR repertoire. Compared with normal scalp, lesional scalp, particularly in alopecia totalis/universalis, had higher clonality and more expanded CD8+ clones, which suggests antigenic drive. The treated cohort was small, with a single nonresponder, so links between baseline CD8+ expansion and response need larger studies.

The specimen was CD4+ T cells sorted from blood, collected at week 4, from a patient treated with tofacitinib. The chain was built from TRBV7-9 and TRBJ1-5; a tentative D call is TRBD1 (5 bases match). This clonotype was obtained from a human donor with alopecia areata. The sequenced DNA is TGTGCCAGCAGCTTAGCTGGGGGGCCCCAGCATTTT. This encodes CASSLAGGPQHF.